This TCR beta chain originates from a study of T-cell memory formation after mild COVID-19. General study points: Prior to infection, memory already included some responding clones, suggesting cross-reactive memory joined. Clones which contracted sat mainly in CM and EM if CD4+, and in EMRA if CD8+. Confirmation of SARS-CoV-2 specificity was lacking for second-wave clones peaking day 37. Among clones contracting day 15 to 85, CD4/CD8 was balanced, whereas later expanders leaned CD4+.

TCRdb reprocessed the 5' RACE reads with MiXCR, giving one entry per CDR3 protein. Here the sample spans hundreds of thousands of distinct CDR3 sequences, 15% to 20% being singletons. With respect to this clonotype: Antigen: not known.

Specimen: PBMCs or a T cell subset sorted from them (not recorded which). This sequence was found in an adult woman who had mild COVID-19 (a few samples of this study predate the infection). Cell type and time point are not known.

The CDR3 here is CAIRPPGRGDAEAFF. CDR3 sequence (DNA): TGTGCCATCAGGCCCCCGGGACGGGGAGACGCGGAAGCTTTCTTT. This chain joins TRBV10-3 and TRBJ1-1; D perhaps matches TRBD1 (5 bases). CDR1 is ENHRY and CDR2 is SYGVKD in the germline V gene. The CDR3 sequence is 15 residues long. The V end was cut by 6 bases, the J end by 8 bases, with 22 bases between.